This T cell receptor (beta chain) was observed in a study of T cells after yellow fever vaccination. Germline CDR1 MDHEN, CDR2 SYDVKM. CDR3 size: 16 residues. V shed 1 base and J 0 bases; nucleotides not matched to a gene: 4. This clonotype appeared a few times. TCRdb ran MiXCR on the 5' RACE reads and lists one entry per CDR3 protein. The sample yields a few hundred thousand distinct CDR3 sequences, roughly 4% seen once. The chain combines TRBV28 with TRBJ1-1; 8 bases align to TRBD1. The sequencing used PBMCs, collected 5 days after the yellow fever booster vaccination. The sequence was collected from a man aged 18 to 29 who received the YFV17D yellow fever vaccine. The CDR3 DNA follows: TGTGCCAGCAGTTTATTGGGGGACAGGCTGAACACTGAAGCTTTCTTT. Its protein product is CASSLLGDRLNTEAFF.